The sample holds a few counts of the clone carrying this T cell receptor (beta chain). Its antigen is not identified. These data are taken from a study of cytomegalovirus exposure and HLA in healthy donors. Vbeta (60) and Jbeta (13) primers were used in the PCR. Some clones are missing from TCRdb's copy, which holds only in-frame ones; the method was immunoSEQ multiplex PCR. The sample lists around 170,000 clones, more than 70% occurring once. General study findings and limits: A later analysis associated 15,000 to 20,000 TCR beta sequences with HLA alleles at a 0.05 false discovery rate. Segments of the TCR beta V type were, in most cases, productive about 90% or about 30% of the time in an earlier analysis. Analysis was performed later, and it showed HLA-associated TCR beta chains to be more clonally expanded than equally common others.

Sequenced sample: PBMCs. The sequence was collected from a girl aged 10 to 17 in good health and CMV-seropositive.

The CDR3 bases are TGTGCCAGCTCACCGAGTGAGCGGATTCTAGCCAAAAACATTCAGTACTTC. This gives the protein CASSPSERILAKNIQYF. J is TRBJ2-4 and V is TRBV18, with a possible D match to TRBD2 (5 bases). In germline, CDR1 is KGHSH, CDR2 LQKENI. Trimming stripped 3 bases from V and 0 bases from J, with 15 bases between. This CDR3 has 17 amino acids.